Listed here are 31 T cell receptor beta chains from one sample, sequenced in a study of blood T cells in healthy people across ages. It was with a sample-barcoded 5' primer and a J-beta primer mix that a second PCR of roughly 7 to 12 cycles was run. TCRdb itself ran the 5' RACE reads through MiXCR, one entry per CDR3 protein. The sample records 1.4 million or so distinct CDR3 sequences, 35% to 45% being singletons. Sequenced material: blood. The receptors stem from a woman aged 18-29 years in good health.

This clonotype showed up just a few times. V usage is TRBV27 and J usage is TRBJ2-7; 7 positions agree with TRBD2. CDR1 MNHEY and CDR2 SMNVEV come from the germline V gene (reference sequence). The V segment lost 0 bases and the J segment 4 bases; nucleotides outside the gene matches: 6. This CDR3 spans 15 amino acids. CDR3 in DNA: TGTGCCAGCAGTTTATCGGCGGGAGCCGTTTACGAGCAGTACTTC. Amino acid sequence: CASSLSAGAVYEQYF.

The CDR3 reads CASSQDPGQLTDTQYF. CDR3 sequence (DNA): TGTGCCAGCAGCCAAGATCCGGGACAGCTCACAGATACGCAGTATTTT. V is TRBV14 and J is TRBJ2-3; 7 nucleotides agree with TRBD1. The CDR3 length is 16 residues. Trimming cost V 0 bases and J 2 bases; bases outside gene matches: 5. Looked up from germline, CDR1 is SGHDN and CDR2 is FVKESK.

The chain joins TRBV9 to TRBJ2-2, with D maybe TRBD2 (5 bases). This CDR3 is built from 17 residues. The V gene lost 4 bases and the J gene lost 2 bases, with 18 bases spanning the gap. Germline V gene lookup returns CDR1 SGDLS and CDR2 YYNGEE. The CDR3 bases are TGTGCCAGCAGCCCCAAGAGGGCAGGACGAAACACCGGGGAGCTGTTTTTT. Protein: CASSPKRAGRNTGELFF.

The V and J genes are TRBV20-1 and TRBJ1-2; 9 bases agree with TRBD1. Losses at the gene ends were 5 bases for V and 3 bases for J; bases not matched to a gene: 10. This CDR3 is built from 15 residues. CDR1 is DFQATT, CDR2 SNEGSKA, per germline (reference sequence). CDR3 nucleotides: TGCAGTGCTTTACAGGACAGGGGAATGGACTATGGCTACACCTTC. The encoded protein is CSALQDRGMDYGYTF.

The chain couples TRBV7-9 to TRBJ2-7; 8 positions agree with TRBD1. The ends lost 5 bases at V and 6 bases at J; junction bases unmatched: 9. The CDR3 has 14 residues. Germline V CDR1 and CDR2: SEHNR, FQNEAQ (reference sequence). Here the CDR3 reads CASSGDRGTGEQYF. In DNA, the CDR3 is TGTGCCAGCAGCGGCGACAGGGGTACGGGCGAGCAGTACTTC.

This clonotype has a handful of counts. The rearrangement links TRBV20-1 to TRBJ2-1, with D maybe TRBD1 (5 bases). The CDR3 spans 12 residues. Germline CDR1 and CDR2: DFQATT and SNEGSKA (reference sequence). V was trimmed by 3 bases and J by 5 bases, leaving 8 bases between them. CDR3 sequence: CSARTANNEQFF. The DNA for the CDR3 is TGCAGTGCTAGGACAGCAAACAATGAGCAGTTCTTC.

This clonotype came up a few times. The chain combines TRBV6-1 with TRBJ1-4; D unresolved. The CDR3 sequence is 13 residues long. V was pared by 3 bases and J by 8 bases, with 10 bases between. Germline values: CDR1 MNHNS, CDR2 SASEGT. DNA of the CDR3: TGTGCCAGCAGTGACACCAGAGGCGAAAAACTGTTTTTT. Its translation is CASSDTRGEKLFF.

The V call is TRBV12-3 or TRBV12-4, the J call TRBJ2-2; TRBD2 matches 11 bases. After removal of 5 bases from V and 4 bases from J, the junction contained 6 bases not matched to a gene. The CDR3 spans 16 residues. CDR3 sequence (DNA): TGTGCCAGCAGTACCCTAGCGGGAGGCCTCACCGGGGAGCTGTTTTTT. It yields the protein CASSTLAGGLTGELFF.

The V gene is TRBV6-5, the J gene TRBJ2-3; D ambiguous. Germline CDR1 is MNHEY and CDR2 is SVGAGI. V dropped 2 bases and J dropped 6 bases, with 12 bases sitting between them. This CDR3 has 14 amino acids. DNA of the CDR3: TGTGCCAGCAGTTACCGGAGACCAAAGGATACGCAGTATTTT. It codes for CASSYRRPKDTQYF.

The chain uses TRBV7-2 and TRBJ2-1; D is perhaps TRBD1 (6 bases). The length of the CDR3 is 15 residues. The V end was cut by 3 bases, the J end by 13 bases, with 22 bases between. The germline V gene encodes CDR1 SGHTA and CDR2 FQGNSA. This chain's CDR3 is CASSFQQGPGETQFF. In nucleotides, the CDR3 is TGTGCCAGCAGCTTCCAACAGGGCCCAGGGGAGACCCAGTTCTTC.

V is TRBV4-2 and J is TRBJ1-2, with D perhaps matching TRBD1 (5 bases). The CDR3 is made up of 15 amino acids. Germline lookup yields CDR1 LGHNA and CDR2 YNFKEQ. V was shortened by 0 bases and J by 4 bases, with 12 bases between the two germline ends. This chain's CDR3 is CASSQDPGAFYGYTF. The CDR3 bases are TGTGCCAGCAGCCAAGACCCTGGGGCGTTCTATGGCTACACCTTC.

The rearrangement links TRBV20-1 to TRBJ2-7; 9 bases line up with TRBD2. Germline CDR1 is DFQATT and CDR2 is SNEGSKA (reference sequence). With 7 bases clipped from V and 7 bases from J, the junction kept 14 bases outside the gene matches. CDR3 length: 14 amino acids. The CDR3 spells CSETGLASYNEQYF. CDR3 sequence (DNA): TGCAGTGAAACCGGACTAGCGTCATACAATGAGCAGTACTTC.

This clonotype was counted only a few times. CDR3 residues: CASSDGGAWNEQFF. The CDR3 coding sequence is TGTGCCAGCAGTGACGGGGGGGCGTGGAATGAGCAGTTCTTC. The V gene is TRBV6-1, the J gene TRBJ2-1, with 8 bases identical to TRBD2. This CDR3 region has 14 residues. Germline V gene sequence: CDR1 MNHNS, CDR2 SASEGT. Trimming cost V 3 bases and J 7 bases; bases outside gene matches: 5.

This clonotype was recorded at least ten times. The rearrangement links TRBV27 to TRBJ2-7; D is tentatively TRBD1 or TRBD2 (5 bases each). The V gene's germline CDR1 is MNHEY and CDR2 SMNVEV (reference sequence). Trimming took 6 bases from V and 3 from J, leaving 12 bases between them. This CDR3 is 13 amino acids long. The CDR3 DNA reads as TGTGCCAGCAGCTTAAGGGACGGCTACGAGCAGTACTTC. Amino acids: CASSLRDGYEQYF.

This clonotype came up a few times. The chain is built from TRBV28 and TRBJ2-3; TRBD2 agrees at 11 bases. The germline gives CDR1 MDHEN, CDR2 SYDVKM. The CDR3 consists of 16 residues. Germline trimming cut 3 bases from V and 4 bases from J; bases unmatched to any gene: 6. DNA of the CDR3: TGTGCCAGCAGTTTCGTTAGCGGGAGGGCTGCAGATACGCAGTATTTT. The encoded protein is CASSFVSGRAADTQYF.

This sequence joins TRBV5-1 and TRBJ2-1, with a weak D call TRBD1 (5 bases). The DNA end is more similar to TRBJ2-7, so the J call may be wrong. The CDR3 consists of 16 residues. The germline gives CDR1 SGHRS, CDR2 YFSETQ. This CDR3 is CASSLAEAGPYNEQYF. The CDR3 DNA follows: TGCGCCAGCAGCTTGGCCGAAGCAGGGCCTTACAATGAGCAGTACTTC.

This chain links TRBV29-1 with TRBJ2-7, with D perhaps TRBD1 (5 bases). Trimming left V 4 bases short and J 3 bases short, with 10 bases between. Germline CDR1 SQVTM, CDR2 ANQGSEA. The CDR3 extends over 12 amino acids. CDR3 nucleotide sequence: TGCAGCGTTGGGCAGGGTCTCTACGAGCAGTACTTC. This codes for CSVGQGLYEQYF.

The chain joins TRBV7-2 to TRBJ2-1, with D unclear. CDR1 is SGHTA, CDR2 FQGNSA, per germline. This CDR3 has 15 amino acids. V gave up 2 bases and J gave up 4 bases, with 12 bases separating them. CDR3 loop: CASSLLSGLYNEQFF. The CDR3 DNA follows: TGTGCCAGCAGCTTATTATCGGGCCTTTACAATGAGCAGTTCTTC.

CDR3 nucleotide sequence: TGCAGCGTCCAGCGGCCTCAAGAGACCCAGTACTTC. Translation: CSVQRPQETQYF. This chain uses TRBV29-1 with TRBJ2-5; the D gene is possibly TRBD2 (5 bases). The germline V gene encodes CDR1 SQVTM and CDR2 ANQGSEA. Trimming cost V 6 bases and J 2 bases, with 10 bases left between them. The CDR3 is 12 residues long.

The chain uses TRBV5-1 and TRBJ2-5, with D tentatively TRBD2 (5 bases). The CDR3 length is 17 residues. The V end was cut by 0 bases, the J end by 1 base, with 16 bases between. Germline CDR1 and CDR2: SGHRS and YFSETQ. CDR3 nucleotide sequence: TGCGCCAGCAGCTTGGTACCCGGGATATCCTTCCAAGAGACCCAGTACTTC. Translation gives CASSLVPGISFQETQYF.

This sequence joins TRBV2 and TRBJ2-3, with D perhaps matching TRBD1 or TRBD2 (5 bases each). CDR3 size: 14 residues. Germline V CDR1 and CDR2: SNHLY, FYNNEI. Trimming removed 3 bases at V and 6 bases at J, with 13 bases between. The CDR3 sequence is CASSEGTGDDTQYF. The CDR3 bases are TGTGCCAGCAGTGAGGGGACCGGTGACGATACGCAGTATTTT.

In the case of this clonotype: A much larger clone lies one base from this, so it may be a read error. V is TRBV10-3 and J is TRBJ2-3; D is perhaps TRBD2 (6 bases). V gave up 3 bases and J gave up 4 bases, with 14 bases separating them. In germline, CDR1 is ENHRY, CDR2 SYGVKD. CDR3 length: 15 residues. The CDR3 region has the DNA TGTGCCATCAGTGAAAGGGACTTTCCCGCAGATACGCAGTATTTT. Protein product: CAISERDFPADTQYF.

The chain recombines TRBV7-8 with TRBJ2-1, with 11 bases lining up with TRBD2. CDR3 length: 17 amino acids. The germline V gene has CDR1 SGHVS and CDR2 FQNEAQ. The V segment lost 7 bases and the J segment 0 bases; nucleotides outside the gene matches: 8. The DNA for the CDR3 is TGTGCCAGCACGACTAGCGGGATAACCGCCTCCTACAATGAGCAGTTCTTC. Residues: CASTTSGITASYNEQFF.

This clonotype was detected only a few times. The gene calls are TRBV7-2 and TRBJ2-3, with D hard to call. Trimming took 2 bases from V and 3 from J, leaving 6 bases between them. Per the germline V gene, CDR1 is SGHTA and CDR2 is FQGNSA. The CDR3 is 13 amino acids. The CDR3, as DNA: TGTGCCAGCAGCTTAAAGGCAACAGATACGCAGTATTTT. Translation: CASSLKATDTQYF.

The DNA for the CDR3 is TGTGCCAGCACCAAGGACAGGGGGCAGTACAATGAGCAGTACTTC. Its protein product is CASTKDRGQYNEQYF. The genes are TRBV12-3 or TRBV12-4 and TRBJ2-1, with 11 bases fitting TRBD1. The DNA end is a closer match to TRBJ2-7, so the J assignment may be wrong. The CDR3 totals 15 residues.

This rearrangement joins TRBV7-2 to TRBJ2-7, with TRBD1 matching 8 bases. The germline V gene encodes CDR1 SGHTA and CDR2 FQGNSA. The CDR3 totals 14 residues. V shed 5 bases and J 2 bases; nucleotides not matched to a gene: 5. CDR3 in amino acids: CASSLTDRAYEQYF. The CDR3 DNA follows: TGTGCCAGCAGCCTTACGGACAGGGCCTACGAGCAGTACTTC.

This clonotype came up a few times. J is TRBJ1-1 and V is TRBV7-9; TRBD1 might be the D (5 bases). V dropped 4 bases and J dropped 5 bases, with 11 bases sitting between them. CDR3 size: 13 residues. Germline CDR1 SEHNR, CDR2 FQNEAQ (reference sequence). CDR3 sequence: CASSSWGVTEAFF. CDR3 nucleotides: TGTGCCAGCAGCTCTTGGGGGGTAACTGAAGCTTTCTTT.

This chain joins TRBV6-5 and TRBJ2-2; D ambiguous. Germline V gene sequence: CDR1 MNHEY, CDR2 SVGAGI. V lost 3 bases and J 6 bases, leaving 8 bases between the germline ends. The CDR3 loop spans 13 amino acids. In DNA form, the CDR3 reads TGTGCCAGCAGTTATGCAGATCCCGGGGAGCTGTTTTTT. This encodes CASSYADPGELFF.

This clonotype was found a few times. The chain links TRBV12-3 or TRBV12-4 to TRBJ1-2, with unresolved D. With 5 bases removed from V and 8 bases from J, the gap between germline ends came to 12 bases. The CDR3 is 12 residues long. The DNA for the CDR3 is TGTGCCAGCAGTCCCCGCCGTGGAGGCTACACCTTC. Residues: CASSPRRGGYTF.

The chain recombines TRBV11-2 with TRBJ2-3; no clear D gene. Germline V gene sequence: CDR1 SGHAT, CDR2 FQNNGV. This CDR3 has 14 amino acids. V was clipped by 2 bases and J by 2 bases, with 8 bases between them. The CDR3: CASSLRQYTDTQYF. DNA of the CDR3: TGTGCCAGCAGCTTAAGGCAGTACACAGATACGCAGTATTTT.

The chain has TRBV29-1 and TRBJ2-2; D is ambiguous. This CDR3 is 13 amino acids long. V was shortened by 8 bases and J by 1 base, with 11 bases between the two germline ends. Per germline, CDR1 SQVTM and CDR2 ANQGSEA. The CDR3 is CSTHGLNTGELFF. Here the CDR3 DNA reads TGCAGCACCCACGGGTTGAACACCGGGGAGCTGTTTTTT.